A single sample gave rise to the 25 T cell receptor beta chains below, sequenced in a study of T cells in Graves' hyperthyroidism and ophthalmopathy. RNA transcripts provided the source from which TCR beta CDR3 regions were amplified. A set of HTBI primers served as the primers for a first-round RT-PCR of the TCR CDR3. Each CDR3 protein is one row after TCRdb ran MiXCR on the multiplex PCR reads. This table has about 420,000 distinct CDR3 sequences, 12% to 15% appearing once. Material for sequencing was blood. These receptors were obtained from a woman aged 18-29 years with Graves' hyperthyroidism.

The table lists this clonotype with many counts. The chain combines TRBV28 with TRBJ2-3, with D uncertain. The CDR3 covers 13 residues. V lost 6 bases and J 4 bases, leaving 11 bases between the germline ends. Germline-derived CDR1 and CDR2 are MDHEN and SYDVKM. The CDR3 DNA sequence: TGTGCCAGCAGCCTGGACCACCCAGATACGCAGTATTTT. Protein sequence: CASSLDHPDTQYF.

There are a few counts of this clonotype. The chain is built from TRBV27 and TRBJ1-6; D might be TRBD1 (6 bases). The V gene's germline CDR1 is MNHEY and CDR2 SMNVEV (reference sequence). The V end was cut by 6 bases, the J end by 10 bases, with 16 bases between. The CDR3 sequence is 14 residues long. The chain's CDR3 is CASRNRATGSPLHF. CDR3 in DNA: TGTGCCAGCAGGAACAGGGCCACCGGCTCACCCCTCCACTTT.

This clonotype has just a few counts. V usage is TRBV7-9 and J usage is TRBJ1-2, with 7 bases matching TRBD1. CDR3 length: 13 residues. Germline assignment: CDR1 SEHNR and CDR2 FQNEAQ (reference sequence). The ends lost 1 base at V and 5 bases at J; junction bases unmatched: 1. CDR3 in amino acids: CASSLEQGYGYTF. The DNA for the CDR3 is TGTGCCAGCAGCTTAGAACAGGGGTATGGCTACACCTTC.

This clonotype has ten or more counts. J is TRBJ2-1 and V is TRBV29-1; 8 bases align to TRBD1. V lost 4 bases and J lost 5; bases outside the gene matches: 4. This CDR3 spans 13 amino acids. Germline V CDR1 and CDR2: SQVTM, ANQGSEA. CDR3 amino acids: CSVGGQGNNEQFF. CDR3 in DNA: TGCAGCGTTGGAGGACAGGGCAACAATGAGCAGTTCTTC.

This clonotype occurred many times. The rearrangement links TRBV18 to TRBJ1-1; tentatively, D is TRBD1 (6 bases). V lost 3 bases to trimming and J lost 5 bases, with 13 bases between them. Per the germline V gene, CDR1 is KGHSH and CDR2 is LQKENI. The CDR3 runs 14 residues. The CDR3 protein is CASSPWTDPTEAFF. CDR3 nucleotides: TGTGCCAGCTCACCTTGGACAGACCCTACTGAAGCTTTCTTT.

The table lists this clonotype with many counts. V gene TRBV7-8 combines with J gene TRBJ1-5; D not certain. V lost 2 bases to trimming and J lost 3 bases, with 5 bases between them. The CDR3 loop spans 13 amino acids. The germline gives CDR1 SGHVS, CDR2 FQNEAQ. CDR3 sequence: CASSLSPNQPQHF. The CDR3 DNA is TGTGCCAGCAGCTTATCCCCCAATCAGCCCCAGCATTTT.

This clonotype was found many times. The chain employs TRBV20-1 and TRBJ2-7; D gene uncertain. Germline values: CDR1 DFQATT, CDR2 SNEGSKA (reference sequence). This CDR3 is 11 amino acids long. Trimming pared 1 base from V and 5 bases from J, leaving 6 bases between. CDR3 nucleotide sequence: TGCAGTGCTAGAGGTTCCAACGAGCAGTACTTC. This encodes CSARGSNEQYF.

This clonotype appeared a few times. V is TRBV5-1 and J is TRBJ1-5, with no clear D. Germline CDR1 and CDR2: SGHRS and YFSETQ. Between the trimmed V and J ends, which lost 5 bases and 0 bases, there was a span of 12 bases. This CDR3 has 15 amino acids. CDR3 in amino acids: CASRQSEYSNQPQHF. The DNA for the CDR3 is TGCGCCAGCAGACAGAGCGAGTATAGCAATCAGCCCCAGCATTTT.

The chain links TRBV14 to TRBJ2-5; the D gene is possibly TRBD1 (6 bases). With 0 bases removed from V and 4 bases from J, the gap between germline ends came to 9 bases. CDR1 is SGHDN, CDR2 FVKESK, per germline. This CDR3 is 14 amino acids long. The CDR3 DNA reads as TGTGCCAGCAGCCAAGAGTGGGGGCGAGAGACCCAGTACTTC. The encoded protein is CASSQEWGRETQYF.

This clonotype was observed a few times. The CDR3 DNA sequence: TGTGCCAGCAGTGAAGGAGAGGGGTTAAGCCAAGAGACCCAGTACTTC. Protein: CASSEGEGLSQETQYF. This sequence joins TRBV2 and TRBJ2-5; D tentatively reads TRBD1 or TRBD2 (5 bases each). The CDR3 has 16 amino acids. The V and J ends lost 1 base and 1 base respectively, with 13 bases between them. CDR1 is SNHLY and CDR2 is FYNNEI in the germline V gene. The full variable domain, rest sourced from reference TRBV2 and TRBJ2-5, is EPEVTQTPSHQVTQMGQEVILRCVPISNHLYFYWYRQILGQKVEFLVSFYNNEISEKSEIFDDQFSVERPDGSNFTLKIRSTKLEDSAMYFCASSEGEGLSQETQYFGPGTRLLVL.

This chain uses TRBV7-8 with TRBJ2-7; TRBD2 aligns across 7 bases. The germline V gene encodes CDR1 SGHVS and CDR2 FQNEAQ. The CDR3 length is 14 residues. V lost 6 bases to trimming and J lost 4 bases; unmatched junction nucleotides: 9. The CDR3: CASRGSGKLYEQYF. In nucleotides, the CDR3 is TGTGCCAGCAGAGGGAGCGGGAAATTGTACGAGCAGTACTTC.

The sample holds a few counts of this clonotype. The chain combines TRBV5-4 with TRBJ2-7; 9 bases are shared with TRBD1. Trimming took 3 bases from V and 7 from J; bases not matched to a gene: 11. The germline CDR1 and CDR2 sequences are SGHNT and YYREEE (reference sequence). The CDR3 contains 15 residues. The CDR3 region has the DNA TGTGCCAGCAGCTCTACCGGGACAGGGATATTTGAGCAGTACTTC. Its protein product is CASSSTGTGIFEQYF.

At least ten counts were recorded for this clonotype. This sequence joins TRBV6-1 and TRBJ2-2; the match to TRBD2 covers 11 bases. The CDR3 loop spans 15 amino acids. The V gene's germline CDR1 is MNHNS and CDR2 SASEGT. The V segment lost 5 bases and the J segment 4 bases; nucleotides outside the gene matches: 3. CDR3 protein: CASSRLAGLTGELFF. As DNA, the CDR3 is TGTGCCAGCAGTAGACTAGCGGGACTCACCGGGGAGCTGTTTTTT.

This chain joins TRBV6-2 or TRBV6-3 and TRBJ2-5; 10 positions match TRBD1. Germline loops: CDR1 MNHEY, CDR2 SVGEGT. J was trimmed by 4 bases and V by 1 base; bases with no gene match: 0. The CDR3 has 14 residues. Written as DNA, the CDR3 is TGTGCCAGCAGTTACTGGGACAGGGGAGAGACCCAGTACTTC. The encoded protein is CASSYWDRGETQYF.

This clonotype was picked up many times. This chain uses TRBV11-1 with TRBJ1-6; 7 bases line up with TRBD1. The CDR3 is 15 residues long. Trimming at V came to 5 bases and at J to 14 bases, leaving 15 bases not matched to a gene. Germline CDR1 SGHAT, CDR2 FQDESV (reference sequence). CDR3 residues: CASSLPGQILSSLHF. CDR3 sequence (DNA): TGTGCCAGCAGCCTCCCGGGACAGATCTTGTCGTCCCTCCACTTT. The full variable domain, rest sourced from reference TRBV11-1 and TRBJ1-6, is EAEVAQSPRYKITEKSQAVAFWCDPISGHATLYWYRQILGQGPELLVQFQDESVVDDSQLPKDRFSAERLKGVDSTLKIQPAELGDSAMYLCASSLPGQILSSLHFGNGTRLTVT.

The CDR3 reads CASSERAKNGNQPQHF. Here the CDR3 DNA reads TGCGCCAGCAGTGAGAGGGCAAAGAATGGCAATCAGCCCCAGCATTTT. The genes are TRBV10-1 and TRBJ1-5; D gene uncertain. CDR3 length equals 16 residues. Germline CDR1 WNHNN, CDR2 SYGVQD (reference sequence). V dropped 2 bases and J dropped 2 bases, with 13 bases sitting between them.

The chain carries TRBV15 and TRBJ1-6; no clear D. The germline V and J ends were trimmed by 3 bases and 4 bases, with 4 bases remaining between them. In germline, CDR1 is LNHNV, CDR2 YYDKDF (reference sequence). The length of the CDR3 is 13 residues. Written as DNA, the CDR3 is TGTGCCACCAGCAGGGAATATAATTCACCCCTCCACTTT. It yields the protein CATSREYNSPLHF. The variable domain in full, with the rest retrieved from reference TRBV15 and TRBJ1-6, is DAMVIQNPRYQVTQFGKPVTLSCSQTLNHNVMYWYQQKSSQAPKLLFHYYDKDFNNEADTPDNFQSRRPNTSFCFLDIRSPGLGDTAMYLCATSREYNSPLHFGNGTRLTVT.

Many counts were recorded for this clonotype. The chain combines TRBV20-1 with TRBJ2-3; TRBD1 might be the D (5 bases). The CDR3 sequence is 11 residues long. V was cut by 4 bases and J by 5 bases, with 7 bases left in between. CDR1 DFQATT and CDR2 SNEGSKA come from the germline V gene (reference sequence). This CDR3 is CSANRQDTQYF. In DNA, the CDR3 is TGCAGTGCTAACAGGCAAGATACGCAGTATTTT.

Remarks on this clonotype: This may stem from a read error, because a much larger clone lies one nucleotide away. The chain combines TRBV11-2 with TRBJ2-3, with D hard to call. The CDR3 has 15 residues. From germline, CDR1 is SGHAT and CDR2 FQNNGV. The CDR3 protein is CTSSPRVRGTDTQYF. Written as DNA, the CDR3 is TGTACCAGCAGCCCCCGAGTCCGCGGCACAGATACGCAGTATTTT.

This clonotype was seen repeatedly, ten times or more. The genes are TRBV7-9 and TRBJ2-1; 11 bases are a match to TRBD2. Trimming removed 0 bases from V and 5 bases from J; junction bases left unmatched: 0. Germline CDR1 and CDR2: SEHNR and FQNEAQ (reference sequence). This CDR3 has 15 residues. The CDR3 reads CASSLALAGDNEQFF. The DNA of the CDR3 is TGTGCCAGCAGCTTAGCACTAGCGGGAGACAATGAGCAGTTCTTC.

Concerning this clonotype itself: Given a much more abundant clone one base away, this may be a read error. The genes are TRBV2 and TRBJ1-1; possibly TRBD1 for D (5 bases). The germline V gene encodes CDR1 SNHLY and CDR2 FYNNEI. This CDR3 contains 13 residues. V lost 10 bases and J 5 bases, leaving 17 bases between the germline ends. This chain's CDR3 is CAISRAAGTEAFF. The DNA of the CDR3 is TGTGCCATCTCCAGGGCGGCTGGGACTGAAGCTTTCTTT.

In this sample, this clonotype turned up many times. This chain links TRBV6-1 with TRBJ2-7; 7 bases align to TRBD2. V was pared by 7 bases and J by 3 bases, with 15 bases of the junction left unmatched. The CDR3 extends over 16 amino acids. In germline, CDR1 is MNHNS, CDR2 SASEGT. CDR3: CASTLGLERELYEQYF. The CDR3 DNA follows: TGTGCCAGCACCCTCGGCTTAGAGCGGGAACTCTACGAGCAGTACTTC.

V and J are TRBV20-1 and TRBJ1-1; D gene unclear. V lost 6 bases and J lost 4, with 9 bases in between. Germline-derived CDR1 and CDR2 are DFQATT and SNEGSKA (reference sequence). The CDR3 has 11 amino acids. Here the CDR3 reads CSAADSTEAFF. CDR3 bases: TGCAGTGCGGCAGACTCCACTGAAGCTTTCTTT.

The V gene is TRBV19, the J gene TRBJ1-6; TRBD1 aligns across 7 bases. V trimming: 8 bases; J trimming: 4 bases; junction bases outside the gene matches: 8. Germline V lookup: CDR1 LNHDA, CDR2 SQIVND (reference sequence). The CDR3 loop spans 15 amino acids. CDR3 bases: TGTGCCAGTGACGTCCGGGACAGTTATAATTCACCCCTCCACTTT. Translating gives CASDVRDSYNSPLHF.

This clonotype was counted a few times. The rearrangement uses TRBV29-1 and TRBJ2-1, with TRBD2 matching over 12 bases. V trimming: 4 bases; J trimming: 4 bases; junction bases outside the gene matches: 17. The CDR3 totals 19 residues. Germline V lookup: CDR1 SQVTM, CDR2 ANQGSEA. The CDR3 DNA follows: TGCAGCGTTGTACCGGGACTAGCGGGCCAACAGGTTCCTTACAATGAGCAGTTCTTC. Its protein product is CSVVPGLAGQQVPYNEQFF.